This is a list of T cell receptor beta chains from one sample in a study of blood T cell repertoires in COVID-19. Profiled with immunoSEQ multiplex PCR; TCRdb holds only in-frame clones, not every one. The repertoire holds 50,000 to 60,000 clones, with roughly nine tenths as singletons. Sample: peripheral blood. Every receptor here comes from a human donor in a cohort sampled during active COVID-19. CDR3s include the opening cysteine and the closing phenylalanine or tryptophan. D genes are given only for firm matches. Some rows mark clone size as missing; the rest say once, few, many or name a class of expanded clone.

j_call,v_call,clone_size,d_call,cdr3_aa,cdr3_nt
TRBJ1-2,TRBV3-1/TRBV3-2,-,TRBD1,CASSQRGPAYGYTF,TGTGCCAGCAGCCAAAGGGGGCCAGCCTATGGCTACACCTTC
TRBJ1-4,TRBV11-2,-,-,CASSLARTAYNEKLFF,TGTGCCAGCAGCTTAGCCCGGACAGCCTATAATGAAAAACTGTTTTTT
TRBJ1-1,TRBV5-1,-,-,CASSLGQGVRNTEAFF,TGCGCCAGCAGCTTGGGGCAGGGTGTTAGGAACACTGAAGCTTTCTTT
TRBJ2-5,TRBV23-1,-,-,CASSFGGRETQYF,TGCGCCAGCTCCTTCGGAGGGAGGGAGACCCAGTACTTC
TRBJ2-5,TRBV7-2,-,TRBD2,CASSPSRLAGDPHF,TGTGCCAGCAGTCCAAGTAGACTAGCGGGAGACCCCCACTTC
TRBJ1-5,TRBV6-6,-,-,CASTRTGRRAGQPQHF,TGTGCCAGCACTCGGACGGGACGGAGGGCTGGTCAGCCCCAGCATTTT
TRBJ1-6,TRBV4-1,-,-,CASSRQGNSPLHF,TGCGCCAGCAGCCGGCAGGGGAATTCACCCCTCCACTTT
TRBJ1-1,TRBV28,-,-,CASTPPVVQRNTEAFF,TGTGCCAGCACTCCCCCCGTCGTACAAAGGAACACTGAAGCTTTCTTT
TRBJ2-1,TRBV5-6,-,-,CASSEDSSSYNEQFF,TGTGCCAGCAGCGAGGACTCGAGCTCCTACAATGAGCAGTTCTTC
TRBJ1-2,TRBV2,-,-,CASSEGLGRSYGYTF,TGTGCCAGCAGTGAAGGGTTAGGCAGGTCCTATGGCTACACCTTC
TRBJ2-1,TRBV14,-,TRBD2,CASSHRGGGSDEQFF,TGTGCCAGCAGCCATCGTGGCGGGGGTAGCGATGAGCAGTTCTTC
TRBJ1-6,TRBV10-3,-,TRBD1,CAISESTGPGSPLHF,TGTGCCATCAGTGAGTCGACAGGGCCGGGATCACCCCTCCACTTT
TRBJ2-5,TRBV5-6,-,-,CASSLGQAYQETQYF,TGTGCCAGCAGCTTGGGGCAGGCCTACCAAGAGACCCAGTACTTC
TRBJ1-5,TRBV11-2,-,-,CASSSRENQPQHF,TGTGCCAGCAGCTCTCGGGAAAATCAGCCCCAGCATTTT
TRBJ2-2,TRBV30,-,TRBD2,CAWSSGGNTGELFF,TGTGCCTGGAGCAGCGGGGGGAACACCGGGGAGCTGTTTTTT
TRBJ1-1,TRBV28,-,-,CASPSPGRENTEAFF,TGTGCCAGCCCTTCTCCGGGGCGGGAGAACACTGAAGCTTTCTTT
TRBJ2-3,TRBV24-1,-,TRBD2,CATSAPEAGLSTDTQYF,TGTGCCACCAGTGCCCCCGAAGCGGGACTCAGCACAGATACGCAGTATTTT
TRBJ1-6,TRBV6-5,-,TRBD1,CASSRDSYNSPLHF,TGTGCCAGCAGTCGGGACAGCTATAATTCACCCCTCCACTTT
TRBJ2-1,TRBV9,-,TRBD2,CASSQAGGSYNEQFF,TGTGCCAGCAGCCAAGCGGGAGGGTCCTACAATGAGCAGTTCTTC
TRBJ2-1,TRBV3-1/TRBV3-2,once,TRBD2,CASSRQGLAGYNNNEQFF,TGTGCCAGCAGCCGGCAGGGACTAGCGGGATATAATAACAATGAGCAGTTCTTC
TRBJ2-2,TRBV27,-,-,CASLNSFQGTTGELFF,TGTGCCAGCCTGAACTCCTTCCAGGGCACAACCGGGGAGCTGTTTTTT
TRBJ2-7,TRBV6-5,-,TRBD1,CASSLAGTGSSYEQYF,TGTGCCAGCAGTTTAGCCGGGACAGGGAGCTCCTACGAGCAGTACTTC
TRBJ2-4,TRBV10-3,-,TRBD1,CAISDPGGEDKNIQYF,TGTGCCATCAGTGACCCAGGGGGCGAGGACAAAAACATTCAGTACTTC
TRBJ1-1,TRBV28,-,-,CASTSVPGSSNTEAFF,TGTGCCAGCACCTCTGTTCCTGGCAGTTCGAACACTGAAGCTTTCTTT
TRBJ1-1,TRBV28,-,TRBD1,CASSFPRGQAFF,TGTGCCAGCAGTTTCCCCAGGGGGCAAGCTTTCTTT
TRBJ1-3,TRBV30,-,-,CAWLARSQGGNTIYF,TGTGCCTGGCTGGCCCGATCCCAGGGGGGAAACACCATATATTTT
TRBJ1-5,TRBV2,-,-,CASKGQVNQPQHF,TGTGCCAGCAAAGGACAAGTCAATCAGCCCCAGCATTTT
TRBJ2-7,TRBV5-1,-,-,CASSSGTPLGNEQYF,TGCGCCAGCAGCTCGGGGACACCTCTGGGGAACGAGCAGTACTTC
TRBJ1-2,TRBV12-5,few,-,CASGLAHGAGANYGYTF,TGTGCTAGTGGTTTGGCCCATGGGGCAGGAGCTAACTATGGCTACACCTTC
TRBJ2-2,TRBV3-1/TRBV3-2,few,-,CASSARDRGRWTSGLNTGELFF,TGTGCCAGCAGCGCCCGGGACAGGGGTAGATGGACTAGCGGATTGAACACCGGGGAGCTGTTTTTT
TRBJ2-1,TRBV7-9,few,TRBD2,CASSSLTSGGANEQFF,TGTGCCAGCAGCTCTTTGACTAGCGGGGGGGCCAATGAGCAGTTCTTC
TRBJ2-6,TRBV9,-,TRBD2,CASSVVPGSGLGANVLTF,TGTGCCAGCAGCGTAGTGCCAGGGTCGGGACTAGGGGCCAACGTCCTGACTTTC
TRBJ1-1,TRBV4-3,-,-,CASSPRPGAPEAFF,TGCGCCAGCAGCCCACGACCTGGGGCCCCTGAAGCTTTCTTT
TRBJ2-1,TRBV11-3,-,TRBD2,CASSFGAGTSGNNEQFF,TGTGCCAGCAGCTTTGGGGCCGGGACTAGCGGGAACAATGAGCAGTTCTTC
TRBJ2-2,TRBV18,-,-,CASSPSEAPGELFF,TGTGCCAGCTCACCAAGCGAAGCCCCCGGGGAGCTGTTTTTT
TRBJ1-1,TRBV28,-,-,CASSSPGFDTEAFF,TGTGCCAGCAGTTCTCCAGGGTTTGACACTGAAGCTTTCTTT